A selection of T cell receptor beta chains follows, all from one sample in a study of T cell changes during pregnancy in multiple sclerosis. Sequenced by immunoSEQ multiplex PCR; TCRdb stores in-frame clones only, minus some. The sample holds some 20,000 clones, 88% seen once. Sequencing used CD8+ T cells from peripheral blood mononuclear cells, obtained after pregnancy. Every receptor here comes from a female donor in good health, enrolled as a control in a pregnancy study. Both conserved end residues are part of each CDR3. A D gene is named only where the DNA matches it firmly. Size is omitted from some rows. Given values are once, few, many or a class for expanded clones.

length: 15; D: TRBD2; size: -; V: TRBV11-3; J: TRBJ2-1; DNA: TGTGCCAGCAGCTTAGAAGCGGGAGGAGGCAATGAGCAGTTCTTC; CDR3: CASSLEAGGGNEQFF
length: 15; D: -; size: -; V: TRBV9; J: TRBJ1-4; DNA: TGTGCCAGCAGCGACGGACACATTAATAGTGAAAAACTGTTTTTT; CDR3: CASSDGHINSEKLFF
length: 13; D: -; size: -; V: TRBV4-3; J: TRBJ2-2; DNA: TGCGCCAGCAGCCCCGACAAAGCCGGGGAGCTGTTTTTT; CDR3: CASSPDKAGELFF
length: 15; D: -; size: -; V: TRBV6-5; J: TRBJ1-3; DNA: TGTGCCAGCAGTTACACCCAGGGAATGATTAACACCATATATTTT; CDR3: CASSYTQGMINTIYF
length: 10; D: -; size: -; V: TRBV20-1; J: TRBJ2-3; DNA: TGCAGTGCTAGGTCGGATACGCAGTATTTT; CDR3: CSARSDTQYF
length: 12; D: -; size: -; V: TRBV30; J: TRBJ1-1; DNA: TGTGCCTGGAGTAGAGAGAACACTGAAGCTTTCTTT; CDR3: CAWSRENTEAFF
length: 14; D: -; size: -; V: TRBV6-5; J: TRBJ2-7; DNA: TGTGCCAGCAGTTACGCGTTCGAATCCTACGAGCAGTACTTC; CDR3: CASSYAFESYEQYF
length: 17; D: -; size: -; V: TRBV9; J: TRBJ1-2; DNA: TGTGCCAGCAGCGCTTCAACGGACGGCCACGGGGAATATGGCTACACCTTC; CDR3: CASSASTDGHGEYGYTF
length: 15; D: TRBD2; size: -; V: TRBV27; J: TRBJ2-7; DNA: TGTGCCAGCAGTCCACACGGACTAGCGGGAGGCGAGCAGTACTTC; CDR3: CASSPHGLAGGEQYF
length: 13; D: TRBD2; size: -; V: TRBV7-9; J: TRBJ2-7; DNA: TGTGCCAGTGGACTAGCGGGGGACTACGAGCAGTACTTC; CDR3: CASGLAGDYEQYF
length: 17; D: TRBD1; size: -; V: TRBV27; J: TRBJ1-5; DNA: TGTGCCAGCAGTTTAAACGGGGACAGGGTGAGCAATCAGCCCCAGCATTTT; CDR3: CASSLNGDRVSNQPQHF
length: 16; D: TRBD2; size: -; V: TRBV4-2; J: TRBJ2-1; DNA: TGTGCCAGCAGCCAAGATGCGGGAGGGTTTTACAATGAGCAGTTCTTC; CDR3: CASSQDAGGFYNEQFF
length: 13; D: -; size: -; V: TRBV7-9; J: TRBJ2-5; DNA: TGTGCCAGCAGCCCAGACATTGTGGAGACCCAGTACTTC; CDR3: CASSPDIVETQYF
length: 16; D: TRBD1; size: once; V: TRBV10-1; J: TRBJ1-1; DNA: TGCGCCAGCAGTGTGGCCAGGGGGCTGGTGCGCGCTGAAGCTTTCTTT; CDR3: CASSVARGLVRAEAFF
length: 15; D: -; size: -; V: TRBV7-2; J: TRBJ1-4; DNA: TGTGCCAGCAGCGATACAGGGTCAACTAATGAAAAACTGTTTTTT; CDR3: CASSDTGSTNEKLFF
length: 14; D: TRBD2; size: -; V: TRBV2; J: TRBJ2-7; DNA: TGTGCCAGCAGCGGGGGGGCGGGGGTATACGAGCAGTACTTC; CDR3: CASSGGAGVYEQYF
length: 13; D: TRBD1; size: -; V: TRBV27; J: TRBJ1-2; DNA: TGTGCCAGCAGTCCGAGGGGGCGGGATGGCTACACCTTC; CDR3: CASSPRGRDGYTF